The rows below give T cell receptor beta chains drawn from one sample of a study of blood T cell repertoires in COVID-19. Using immunoSEQ multiplex PCR, the repertoire was profiled, and TCRdb retains in-frame clones only, with some absent. This table holds around 250,000 clones, roughly nine tenths found once. Sequences were obtained from PBMCs or T cells enriched from blood (not recorded which). The receptors were sampled from a human donor in a cohort exposed to, infected with or recovered from COVID-19 (not recorded which). The donor label of this sample is uncertain. Each CDR3 is given with its conserved first and last residue. The D gene is left open where the match is weak. Size is omitted from some rows. Given values are once, few, many or a class for expanded clones.

j_call: TRBJ2-7
clone_size: NA
d_call: NA
v_call: TRBV19
cdr3_nt: TGTGCCAGTAGTCCCGGAAAAGGGGCGCGTTTCTACGAGCAGTACTTC
cdr3_aa: CASSPGKGARFYEQYF

j_call: TRBJ2-7
clone_size: NA
d_call: NA
v_call: TRBV27
cdr3_nt: TGTGCCAGCAGTTTACAGGTATCCTACGAGCAGTACTTC
cdr3_aa: CASSLQVSYEQYF

j_call: TRBJ1-6
clone_size: NA
d_call: NA
v_call: TRBV4-3
cdr3_nt: TGCGCCAGCAGCCAGGACCGGGACATATATTCACCCCTCCACTTT
cdr3_aa: CASSQDRDIYSPLHF

j_call: TRBJ1-4
clone_size: NA
d_call: NA
v_call: TRBV12-3/TRBV12-4
cdr3_nt: TGTGCCAGCAGTTTATATTATGAGGGAGTGTTTTTT
cdr3_aa: CASSLYYEGVFF

j_call: TRBJ2-5
clone_size: NA
d_call: TRBD1
v_call: TRBV3-1/TRBV3-2
cdr3_nt: TGTGCCAGCAGCCAACAAGGGGGCCGGGAGACCCAGTACTTC
cdr3_aa: CASSQQGGRETQYF

j_call: TRBJ2-3
clone_size: NA
d_call: TRBD2
v_call: TRBV25-1
cdr3_nt: TGTGCCAGCAGTGAATATACCCGGGGGGGCCCAGATACGCAGTATTTT
cdr3_aa: CASSEYTRGGPDTQYF

j_call: TRBJ2-2
clone_size: NA
d_call: NA
v_call: TRBV7-2
cdr3_nt: TGTGCCAGCAGCGCGGGCGAGGGCGGGGAGCTGTTTTTT
cdr3_aa: CASSAGEGGELFF

j_call: TRBJ1-1
clone_size: few
d_call: TRBD1
v_call: TRBV6-5
cdr3_nt: TGTGCCAGCAGTTACTTGACAGGGGGAACTGAAGCTTTCTTT
cdr3_aa: CASSYLTGGTEAFF

j_call: TRBJ2-7
clone_size: NA
d_call: NA
v_call: TRBV12-3/TRBV12-4
cdr3_nt: TGTGCCAGCAGTTTTGGGGCAGGCTACGAGCAGTACTTC
cdr3_aa: CASSFGAGYEQYF

j_call: TRBJ1-4
clone_size: NA
d_call: NA
v_call: TRBV14
cdr3_nt: TGTGCCAGCAGCCAAGAGGGCCGGACTAGGGCCGAAAAACTGTTTTTT
cdr3_aa: CASSQEGRTRAEKLFF

j_call: TRBJ1-1
clone_size: NA
d_call: NA
v_call: TRBV6-5
cdr3_nt: TGTGCCAGCCAAAGCGGGGCCACTGAAGCTTTCTTT
cdr3_aa: CASQSGATEAFF

j_call: TRBJ1-2
clone_size: NA
d_call: NA
v_call: TRBV4-1
cdr3_nt: TGCGCCAGCAGCCAAGACTTTCGGGGTGACTACACCTTC
cdr3_aa: CASSQDFRGDYTF

j_call: TRBJ1-1
clone_size: NA
d_call: NA
v_call: TRBV6-5
cdr3_nt: TGTGCCAGCAGCACAAGGGGGTATGCTTTCTTT
cdr3_aa: CASSTRGYAFF

j_call: TRBJ2-5
clone_size: NA
d_call: NA
v_call: TRBV11-2
cdr3_nt: TGTGCCAGCAGGTCTGGGCTGGAAGAGACCCAGTACTTC
cdr3_aa: CASRSGLEETQYF